Detailed here is one T cell receptor beta chain. These data are taken from a study of blood T cell repertoires in COVID-19. Sequencing was performed with immunoSEQ multiplex PCR; in TCRdb, only in-frame clones are kept and a portion is missing. The data contain 130,000 or so clones, around three quarters of them singletons. The CDR3 sequence is 15 residues long. The germline gives CDR1 SGHTA, CDR2 FQGTGA. V lost 5 bases to trimming and J lost 2 bases, with 13 bases between them. The chain carries TRBV7-3 and TRBJ1-3, with TRBD1 as a possible D gene (5 bases). Sequenced: peripheral blood. The clonotype comes from a man aged 55 to 70 with active or convalescent COVID-19. In DNA form, the CDR3 reads TGTGCCAGCAGCCGAGACAGCCTTCCTGGAAACACCATATATTTT. The encoded protein is CASSRDSLPGNTIYF.